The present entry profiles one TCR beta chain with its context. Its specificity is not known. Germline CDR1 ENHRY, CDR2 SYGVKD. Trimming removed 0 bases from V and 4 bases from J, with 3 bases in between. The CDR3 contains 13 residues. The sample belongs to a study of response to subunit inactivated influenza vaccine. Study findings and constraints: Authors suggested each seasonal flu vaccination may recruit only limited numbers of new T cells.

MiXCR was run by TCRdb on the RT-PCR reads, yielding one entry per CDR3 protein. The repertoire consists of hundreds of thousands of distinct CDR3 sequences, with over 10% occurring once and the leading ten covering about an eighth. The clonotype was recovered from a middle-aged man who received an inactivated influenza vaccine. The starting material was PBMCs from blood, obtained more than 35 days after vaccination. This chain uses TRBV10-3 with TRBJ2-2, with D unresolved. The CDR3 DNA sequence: TGTGCCATCAGTGAGTCGAGCACCGGGGAGCTGTTTTTT. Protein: CAISESSTGELFF.